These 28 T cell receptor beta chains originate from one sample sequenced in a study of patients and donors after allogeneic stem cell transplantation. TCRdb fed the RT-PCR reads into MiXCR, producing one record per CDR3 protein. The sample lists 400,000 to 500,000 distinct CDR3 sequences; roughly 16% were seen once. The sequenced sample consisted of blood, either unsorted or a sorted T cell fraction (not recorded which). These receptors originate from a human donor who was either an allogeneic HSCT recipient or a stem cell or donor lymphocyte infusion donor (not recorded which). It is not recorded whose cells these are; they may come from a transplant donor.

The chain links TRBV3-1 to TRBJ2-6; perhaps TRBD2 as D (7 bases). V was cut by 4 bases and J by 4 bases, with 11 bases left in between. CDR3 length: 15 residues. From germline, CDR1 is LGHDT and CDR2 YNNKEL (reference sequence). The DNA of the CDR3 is TGTGCCAGCAGCCCCGGGGGGCCCGGGGCCAACGTCCTGACTTTC. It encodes CASSPGGPGANVLTF.

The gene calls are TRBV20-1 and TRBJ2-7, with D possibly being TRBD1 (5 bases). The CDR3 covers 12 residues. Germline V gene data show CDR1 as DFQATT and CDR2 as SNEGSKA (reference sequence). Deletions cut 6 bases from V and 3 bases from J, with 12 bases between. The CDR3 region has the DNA TGCAGTGCAGCCAGGGAAAGCTACGAGCAGTACTTC. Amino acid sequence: CSAARESYEQYF.

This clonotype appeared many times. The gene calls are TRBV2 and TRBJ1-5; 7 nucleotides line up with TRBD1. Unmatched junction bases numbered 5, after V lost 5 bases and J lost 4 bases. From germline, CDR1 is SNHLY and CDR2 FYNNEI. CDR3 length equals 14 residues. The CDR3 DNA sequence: TGTGCCAGCAGTCGACAGGGATTGAATCAGCCCCAGCATTTT. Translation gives CASSRQGLNQPQHF.

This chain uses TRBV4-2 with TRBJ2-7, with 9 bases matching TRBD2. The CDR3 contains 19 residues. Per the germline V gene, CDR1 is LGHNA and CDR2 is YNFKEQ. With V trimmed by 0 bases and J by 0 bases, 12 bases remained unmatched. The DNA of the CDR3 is TGTGCCAGCAGCCAAGATCCCAGCGGGGGGCCCAGAACCTCCTACGAGCAGTACTTC. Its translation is CASSQDPSGGPRTSYEQYF.

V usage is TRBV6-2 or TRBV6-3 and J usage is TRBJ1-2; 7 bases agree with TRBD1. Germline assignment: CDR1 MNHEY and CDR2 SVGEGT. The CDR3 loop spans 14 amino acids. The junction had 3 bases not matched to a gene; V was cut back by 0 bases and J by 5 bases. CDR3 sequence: CASSYSGRGYGYTF. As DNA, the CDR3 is TGTGCCAGCAGTTACTCTGGCAGGGGGTATGGCTACACCTTC.

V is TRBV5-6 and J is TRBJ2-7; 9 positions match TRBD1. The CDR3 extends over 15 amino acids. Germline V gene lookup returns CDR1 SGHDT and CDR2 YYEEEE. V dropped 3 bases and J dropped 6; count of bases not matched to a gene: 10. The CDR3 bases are TGTGCCAGCAGCTACGATCCGGGACAGGGTAGCGAGCAGTACTTC. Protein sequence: CASSYDPGQGSEQYF.

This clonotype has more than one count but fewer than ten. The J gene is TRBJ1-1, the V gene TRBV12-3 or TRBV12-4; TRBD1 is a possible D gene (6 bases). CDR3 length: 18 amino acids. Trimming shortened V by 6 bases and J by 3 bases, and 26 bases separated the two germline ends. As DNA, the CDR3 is TGTGCCAGCAGACGCGGGAAAGTTACAGGGATCAGGGACACTGAAGCTTTCTTT. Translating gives CASRRGKVTGIRDTEAFF.

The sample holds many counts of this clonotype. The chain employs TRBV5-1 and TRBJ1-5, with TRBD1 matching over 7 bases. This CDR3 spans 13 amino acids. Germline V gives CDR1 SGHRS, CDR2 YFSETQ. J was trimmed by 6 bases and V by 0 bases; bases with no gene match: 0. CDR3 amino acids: CASSLEGAQPQHF. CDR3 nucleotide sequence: TGCGCCAGCAGCTTGGAGGGGGCTCAGCCCCAGCATTTT. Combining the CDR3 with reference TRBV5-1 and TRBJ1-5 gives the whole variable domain KAGVTQTPRYLIKTRGQQVTLSCSPISGHRSVSWYQQTPGQGLQFLFEYFSETQRNKGNFPGRFSGRQFSNSRSEMNVSTLELGDSALYLCASSLEGAQPQHFGDGTRLSIL.

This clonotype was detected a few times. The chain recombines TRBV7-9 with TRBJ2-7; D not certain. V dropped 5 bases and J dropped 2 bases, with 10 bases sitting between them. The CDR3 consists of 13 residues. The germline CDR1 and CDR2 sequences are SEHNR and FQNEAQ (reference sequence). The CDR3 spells CASSPHAPYEQYF. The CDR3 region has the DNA TGTGCCAGCAGCCCCCATGCCCCCTACGAGCAGTACTTC.

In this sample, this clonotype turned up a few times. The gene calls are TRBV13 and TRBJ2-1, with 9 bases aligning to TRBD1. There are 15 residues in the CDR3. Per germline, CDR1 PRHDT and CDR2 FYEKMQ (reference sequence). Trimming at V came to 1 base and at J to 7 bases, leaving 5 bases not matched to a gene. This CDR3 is CASSLVGDRVNEQFF. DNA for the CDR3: TGTGCCAGCAGCTTAGTGGGGGACAGGGTAAATGAGCAGTTCTTC.

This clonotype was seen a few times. The CDR3 DNA reads TGTGCCAGCAGTTGGTGGACTAGCGGGATAGATGAGCAGTTCTTC. Translated, it gives CASSWWTSGIDEQFF. The rearrangement joins TRBV12-3 or TRBV12-4 to TRBJ2-1; 12 nucleotides align to TRBD2. Germline trimming cut 4 bases from V and 8 bases from J; bases unmatched to any gene: 6. The CDR3 totals 15 residues.

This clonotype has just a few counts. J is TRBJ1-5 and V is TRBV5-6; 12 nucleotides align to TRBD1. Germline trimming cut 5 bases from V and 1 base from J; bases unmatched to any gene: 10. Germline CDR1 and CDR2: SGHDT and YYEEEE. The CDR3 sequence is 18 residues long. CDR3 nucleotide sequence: TGTGCCAGCAGTACCGGGACAGGGGGCTTTGTCAGCAATCAGCCCCAGCATTTT. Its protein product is CASSTGTGGFVSNQPQHF.

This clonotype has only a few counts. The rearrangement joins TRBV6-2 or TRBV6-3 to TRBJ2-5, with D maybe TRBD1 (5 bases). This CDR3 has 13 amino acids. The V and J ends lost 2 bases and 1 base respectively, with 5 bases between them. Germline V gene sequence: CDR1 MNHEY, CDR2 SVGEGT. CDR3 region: CASSYQGQETQYF. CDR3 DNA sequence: TGTGCCAGCAGTTACCAGGGCCAAGAGACCCAGTACTTC.

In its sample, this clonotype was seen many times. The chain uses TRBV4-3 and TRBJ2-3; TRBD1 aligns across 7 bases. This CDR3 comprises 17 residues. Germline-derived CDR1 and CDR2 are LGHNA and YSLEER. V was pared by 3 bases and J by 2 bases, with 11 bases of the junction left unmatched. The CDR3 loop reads CASSQPQGRTDTDTQYF. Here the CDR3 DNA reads TGCGCCAGCAGCCAGCCACAGGGGCGGACTGACACAGATACGCAGTATTTT.

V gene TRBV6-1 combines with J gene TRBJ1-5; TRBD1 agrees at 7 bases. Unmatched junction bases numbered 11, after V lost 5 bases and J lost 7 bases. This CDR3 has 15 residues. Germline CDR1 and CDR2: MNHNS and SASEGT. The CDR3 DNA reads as TGTGCCAGCAGTCCATCTAGACAGGGCCGGCAGCCCCAGCATTTT. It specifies CASSPSRQGRQPQHF.

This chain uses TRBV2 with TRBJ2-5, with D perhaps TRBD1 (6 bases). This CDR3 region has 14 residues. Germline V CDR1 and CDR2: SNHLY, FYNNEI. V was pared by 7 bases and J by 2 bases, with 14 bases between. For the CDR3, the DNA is TGTGCCAGCAATATGGACAGCCCTCAAGAGACCCAGTACTTC. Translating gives CASNMDSPQETQYF. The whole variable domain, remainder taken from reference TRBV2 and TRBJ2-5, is EPEVTQTPSHQVTQMGQEVILRCVPISNHLYFYWYRQILGQKVEFLVSFYNNEISEKSEIFDDQFSVERPDGSNFTLKIRSTKLEDSAMYFCASNMDSPQETQYFGPGTRLLVL.

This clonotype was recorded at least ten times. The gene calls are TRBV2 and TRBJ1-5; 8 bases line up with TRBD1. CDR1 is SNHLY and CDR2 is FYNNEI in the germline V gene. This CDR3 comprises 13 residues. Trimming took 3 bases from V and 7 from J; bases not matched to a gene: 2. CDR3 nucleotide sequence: TGTGCCAGCAGTGACAGGGGGCCACAGCCCCAGCATTTT. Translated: CASSDRGPQPQHF.

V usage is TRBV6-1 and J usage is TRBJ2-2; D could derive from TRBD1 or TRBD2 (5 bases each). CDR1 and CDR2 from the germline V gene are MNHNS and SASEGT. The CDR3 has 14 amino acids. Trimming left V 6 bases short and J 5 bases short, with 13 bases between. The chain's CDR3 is CASSRDLVTGELFF. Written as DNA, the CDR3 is TGTGCCAGCAGCCGGGACCTTGTTACCGGGGAGCTGTTTTTT.

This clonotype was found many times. DNA for the CDR3: TGTGCCAGCAGCGTAGACGGGGGCACCTATGGCTACACCTTC. It yields the protein CASSVDGGTYGYTF. The V gene is TRBV9, the J gene TRBJ1-2; D might be TRBD1 (6 bases). The germline V and J ends were trimmed by 0 bases and 4 bases, with 10 bases remaining between them. Germline V gene data show CDR1 as SGDLS and CDR2 as YYNGEE. This CDR3 contains 14 residues.

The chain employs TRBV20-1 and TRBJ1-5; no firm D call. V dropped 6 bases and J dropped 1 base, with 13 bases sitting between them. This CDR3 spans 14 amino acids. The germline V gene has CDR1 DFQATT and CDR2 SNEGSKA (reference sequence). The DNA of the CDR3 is TGCAGTGCCTCCGACCCCAGGAGCAATCAGCCCCAGCATTTT. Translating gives CSASDPRSNQPQHF.

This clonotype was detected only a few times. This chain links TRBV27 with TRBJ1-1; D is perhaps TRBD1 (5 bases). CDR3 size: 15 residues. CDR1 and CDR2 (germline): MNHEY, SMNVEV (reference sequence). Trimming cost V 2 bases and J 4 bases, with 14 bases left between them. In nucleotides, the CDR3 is TGTGCCAGCAGTTTAGTTCCCGAGGGGAGCACTGAAGCTTTCTTT. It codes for CASSLVPEGSTEAFF.

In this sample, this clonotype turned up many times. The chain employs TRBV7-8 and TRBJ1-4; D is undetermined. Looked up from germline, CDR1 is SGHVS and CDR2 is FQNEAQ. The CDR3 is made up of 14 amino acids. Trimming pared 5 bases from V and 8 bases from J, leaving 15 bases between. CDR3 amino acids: CASSPLGLGEKLFF. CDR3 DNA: TGTGCCAGCAGCCCACTTGGGCTAGGGGAAAAACTGTTTTTT.

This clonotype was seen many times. The CDR3 spells CASSFRPPQLGGYEQFF. CDR3 sequence (DNA): TGCGCCAGCAGCTTCAGGCCCCCTCAACTAGGAGGCTATGAGCAGTTCTTC. The J gene is TRBJ2-1, the V gene TRBV5-1, with D possibly being TRBD2 (5 bases). The CDR3 is 17 amino acids. Germline V CDR1 and CDR2: SGHRS, YFSETQ. V gave up 2 bases and J gave up 8 bases, with 23 bases separating them.

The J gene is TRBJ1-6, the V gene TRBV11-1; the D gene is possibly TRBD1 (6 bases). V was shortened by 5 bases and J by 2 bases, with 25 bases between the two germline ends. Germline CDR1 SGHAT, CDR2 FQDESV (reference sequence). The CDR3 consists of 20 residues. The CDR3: CASSLYHGRGGPTYNSPLHF. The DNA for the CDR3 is TGTGCCAGCAGCCTGTATCACGGTAGAGGGGGTCCAACCTATAATTCACCCCTCCACTTT.

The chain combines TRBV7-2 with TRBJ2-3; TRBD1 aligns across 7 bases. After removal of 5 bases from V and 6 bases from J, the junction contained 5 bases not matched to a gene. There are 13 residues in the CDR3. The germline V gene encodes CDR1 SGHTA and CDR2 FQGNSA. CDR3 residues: CASSPQGQDTQYF. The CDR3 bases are TGTGCCAGCAGCCCACAGGGACAGGATACGCAGTATTTT.

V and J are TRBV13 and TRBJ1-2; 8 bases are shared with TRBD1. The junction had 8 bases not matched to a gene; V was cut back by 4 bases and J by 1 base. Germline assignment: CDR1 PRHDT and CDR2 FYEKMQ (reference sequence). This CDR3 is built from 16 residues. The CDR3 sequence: CASSSRTGGNNYGYTF. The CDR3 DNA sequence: TGTGCCAGCAGCTCTCGTACAGGGGGTAATAACTATGGCTACACCTTC.

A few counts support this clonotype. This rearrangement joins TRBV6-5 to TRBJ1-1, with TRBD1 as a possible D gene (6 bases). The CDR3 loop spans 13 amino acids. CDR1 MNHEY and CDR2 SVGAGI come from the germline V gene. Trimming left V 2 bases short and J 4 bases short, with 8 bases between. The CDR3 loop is CASSYRGSTEAFF. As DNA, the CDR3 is TGTGCCAGCAGTTACAGGGGGAGCACTGAAGCTTTCTTT.

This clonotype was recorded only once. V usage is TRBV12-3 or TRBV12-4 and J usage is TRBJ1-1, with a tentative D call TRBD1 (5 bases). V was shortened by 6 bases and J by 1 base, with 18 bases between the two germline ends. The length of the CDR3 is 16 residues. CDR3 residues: CASSLVSGRTNTEAFF. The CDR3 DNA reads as TGTGCCAGCAGCCTAGTCTCAGGGAGAACGAACACTGAAGCTTTCTTT.